One sample yielded the 13 T cell receptor beta chains listed below, sequenced in a study of cytomegalovirus exposure and HLA in healthy donors. PCR involved 60 Vbeta and 13 Jbeta primers. Profiling relied on immunoSEQ multiplex PCR, and the TCRdb table lists in-frame clones only, not all of them. Of roughly 110,000 clones listed, approximately 81% were seen once; the top ten hold 2% to 2.5%. The sequenced sample was PBMCs. Source of these receptors: a young man in good health and CMV-seronegative.

The rearrangement joins TRBV29-1 to TRBJ2-7; 9 bases match TRBD1. Germline V CDR1 and CDR2: SQVTM, ANQGSEA. This CDR3 contains 15 residues. With 6 bases clipped from V and 7 bases from J, the junction kept 16 bases outside the gene matches. CDR3 loop: CSVRDRRTGDVEQYF. In DNA form, the CDR3 reads TGCAGCGTGAGGGACCGGCGGACAGGGGACGTTGAGCAGTACTTC.

This rearrangement joins TRBV5-1 to TRBJ2-1, with TRBD2 matching 11 bases. The V segment lost 3 bases and the J segment 3 bases; nucleotides outside the gene matches: 2. The CDR3 extends over 15 amino acids. Per germline, CDR1 SGHRS and CDR2 YFSETQ. DNA of the CDR3: TGCGCCAGCAGCTCGCTAGCGGGAGGCTACAATGAGCAGTTCTTC. This sequence encodes CASSSLAGGYNEQFF.

The V gene is TRBV5-6, the J gene TRBJ1-2, with TRBD1 identical over 9 bases. V was clipped by 4 bases and J by 7 bases; unmatched bases: 5. CDR1 is SGHDT and CDR2 is YYEEEE in the germline V gene. The CDR3 is 13 amino acids. In DNA form, the CDR3 reads TGTGCCAGCAGCAGTCGACAGGGGGTTGGCTACACCTTC. Its translation: CASSSRQGVGYTF. The whole variable domain, filled in from reference TRBV5-6 and TRBJ1-2, reads DAGVTQSPTHLIKTRGQQVTLRCSPKSGHDTVSWYQQALGQGPQFIFQYYEEEERQRGNFPDRFSGHQFPNYSSELNVNALLLGDSALYLCASSSRQGVGYTFGSGTRLTVV.

J is TRBJ2-1 and V is TRBV7-9; 8 positions match TRBD2. With V trimmed by 5 bases and J by 6 bases, 6 bases remained unmatched. The germline V gene has CDR1 SEHNR and CDR2 FQNEAQ (reference sequence). This CDR3 has 14 amino acids. Written as DNA, the CDR3 is TGTGCCAGCAGCCCTAGCGGGTACGGCAATGAGCAGTTCTTC. It yields the protein CASSPSGYGNEQFF. The variable domain in full, completed from reference TRBV7-9 and TRBJ2-1, reads DTGVSQNPRHKITKRGQNVTFRCDPISEHNRLYWYRQTLGQGPEFLTYFQNEAQLEKSRLLSDRFSAERPKGSFSTLEIQRTEQGDSAMYLCASSPSGYGNEQFFGPGTRLTVL.

The rearrangement links TRBV11-2 to TRBJ1-1, with D possibly TRBD1 on 6 matching bases. V lost 6 bases and J lost 0, with 14 bases in between. The CDR3 covers 15 residues. Germline V gene data show CDR1 as SGHAT and CDR2 as FQNNGV. This CDR3 is CASRQGGTMNTEAFF. For the CDR3, the DNA is TGTGCCAGCAGGCAAGGGGGGACTATGAACACTGAAGCTTTCTTT.

The DNA for the CDR3 is TGTGCCAGCAGCTTACTAGCGGGGGCAGATACGCAGTATTTT. Amino acid sequence: CASSLLAGADTQYF. The V call is TRBV7-3, the J call TRBJ2-3; 10 bases align to TRBD2. Germline V CDR1 and CDR2: SGHTA, FQGTGA. Losses at the gene ends were 2 bases for V and 4 bases for J; bases not matched to a gene: 0. CDR3 length equals 14 residues.

The chain couples TRBV6-5 to TRBJ1-1, with unresolved D. CDR3 length equals 13 residues. The V end was cut by 8 bases, the J end by 0 bases, with 10 bases between. CDR1 is MNHEY, CDR2 SVGAGI, per germline. The CDR3 sequence is CASLRHLNTEAFF. CDR3 bases: TGTGCCAGCCTCAGGCACCTGAACACTGAAGCTTTCTTT.

The rearrangement joins TRBV9 to TRBJ2-2, with 8 bases fitting TRBD1. Per germline, CDR1 SGDLS and CDR2 YYNGEE. CDR3 length equals 16 residues. The trim removed 4 bases at V and 3 bases at J, leaving 8 bases unmatched. The CDR3 coding sequence is TGTGCCAGCAGCCCCCCAAGACAGGGGTACACCGGGGAGCTGTTTTTT. It codes for CASSPPRQGYTGELFF.

This chain connects TRBV9 to TRBJ2-7; 8 bases are shared with TRBD2. J lost 7 bases, V lost 4 bases, and 13 bases had no gene match. The CDR3 consists of 15 residues. Germline loops: CDR1 SGDLS, CDR2 YYNGEE. The CDR3 bases are TGTGCCAGCAGCCCCCCACGCGGGGGGCCGGGGGAGCAGTACTTC. It codes for CASSPPRGGPGEQYF.

V is TRBV5-4 and J is TRBJ2-1; possibly TRBD1 for D (5 bases). Germline loops: CDR1 SGHNT, CDR2 YYREEE (reference sequence). This CDR3 is built from 15 residues. Trimming left V 1 base short and J 6 bases short, with 14 bases between. The CDR3 protein is CASSLPGQPPNEQFF. The DNA for the CDR3 is TGTGCCAGCAGCTTGCCAGGGCAACCCCCCAATGAGCAGTTCTTC.

The chain joins TRBV4-1 to TRBJ2-1; tentative D call: TRBD1 (6 bases). This CDR3 spans 16 amino acids. Deletions cut 4 bases from V and 0 bases from J, with 13 bases between. Per the germline V gene, CDR1 is MGHRA and CDR2 is YSYEKL. CDR3 region: CASSLMGASSYNEQFF. DNA for the CDR3: TGCGCCAGCAGCCTAATGGGGGCGAGCTCCTACAATGAGCAGTTCTTC.

The rearrangement uses TRBV5-1 and TRBJ2-7; TRBD2 aligns across 8 bases. This CDR3 contains 14 residues. CDR1 SGHRS and CDR2 YFSETQ come from the germline V gene. Trimming removed 4 bases from V and 1 base from J; junction bases left unmatched: 4. The CDR3 DNA sequence: TGCGCCAGCAGCCTTCGGGAGGGGTCCTACGAGCAGTACTTC. Its translation: CASSLREGSYEQYF.

V is TRBV28 and J is TRBJ2-1, with 9 bases aligning to TRBD1. V dropped 9 bases and J dropped 3; count of bases not matched to a gene: 6. From germline, CDR1 is MDHEN and CDR2 SYDVKM. CDR3 length equals 14 residues. CDR3 coding DNA: TGTGCCAGTCGCGGGACAGGGCGCTACAATGAGCAGTTCTTC. Translating gives CASRGTGRYNEQFF.